This T cell receptor (beta chain) was recovered during a study of blood T cell repertoires in COVID-19 (dated by TCRdb to the early 2020s). The study in broad terms: Collaborator samples came from the United States, Italy and Spain and covered acute and convalescent phases of COVID-19. The material from the prospective study consisted of cDNA or gDNA derived from T cells, B-cell-depleted T cells, or PBMCs. Deeply sampled blood TCRbeta repertoires from subjects exposed to, actively infected with, or recovered from COVID-19 were included in the dataset. The repertoires were made available in a free public database intended to serve as a resource for research on the immune response to SARS-CoV-2. The samples were drawn from two sources: the first 160 participants of the ongoing ImmuneRACE study, and some 1,300 subjects contributed by 6 global collaborators. Nearly every sample came with metadata listing a de-identified subject ID, COVID-19 status, age in years and sex. Where HLA class I and class II types were available, the types were taken from metadata supplied by the sample provider, not from assay-based typing.

TCRbeta CDR3 regions were amplified from genomic DNA using the immunoSEQ Assay, a bias-controlled multiplex PCR. Under the source paper's analysis protocol: Within the assay, amplification of reference gene primers was used to estimate how many nucleated cells each sample contained. To quantify the absolute abundance of each unique TCRbeta CDR3 rearrangement, sequence reads were collapsed and filtered. For each sample, productive Simpson clonality was calculated as the square root of Simpson's diversity index across productive rearrangements. The table comes from immuneACCESS by way of TCRdb, which keeps in-frame sequences with V and J called. Part of the clones is missing from these tables; in studies checked, under half for an unresolved V gene and the rest for unknown reasons. The V and J calls and clone size come from that table; D and trimming were worked out from the DNA. Recorded for this sample are 270,000 or so clones; about nine tenths of them occurred a single time. The top ten clonotypes cover approximately 2.4% of the sample.

Enrolling through a virtual design, the prospective study's participants ranged in age from roughly 18 to 100 years and lived across roughly 24 United States geographic areas. Cohort assignment in the prospective study relied on participant-reported clinical history from a screening survey and a study questionnaire. For ImmuneRACE Cohort 3, a participant was defined as recovered based on two consecutive negative NP/OP PCR tests, clearance by a healthcare professional, or resolution of symptoms. In the prospective study, whole blood, serum and a nasopharyngeal or oropharyngeal swab were collected from each participant by mobile phlebotomists. Participants in the prospective study had the option to provide additional blood draws and questionnaires over an approximately 2-month period. Blood samples from the prospective study were shipped frozen or at room temperature prior to DNA extraction. Of note for this clone: This receptor's antigen is unknown. Qualities for individual bases were not recorded, and no much larger clone is one base off.

Its CDR3 holds 15 amino acids, cysteine through phenylalanine. Of the read, only the CDR3 DNA is kept; its 45 bases are in frame from base 1. V and J are trimmed by 4 bases and 1 base, and the gene matches miss 5 bases of the junction. CDR1 is given as SGHDT and CDR2 as YYEEEE, both from the germline V gene. The study at large found these results: The amount of clinical and demographic metadata varied by source and participant and was provided uncurated.

The receptor chain draws on TRBV5-6 and TRBJ1-2, and TRBD1 matches 9 of the central bases. The origin of this receptor is a woman aged 18-30 years who had recovered from COVID-19. Specimen: PBMCs or T cells enriched from blood (not recorded which). CDR3 sequence: CASSPGTGRNYGYTF. The DNA reads as follows: TGTGCCAGCAGCCCGGGGACAGGGCGTAACTATGGCTACACCTTC.